The clone carrying this TCR beta chain was observed once. The sample belongs to a study of shared clonotypes between healthy human individuals. This CDR3 contains 14 residues. The V gene lost 5 bases and the J gene lost 0 bases, with 10 bases spanning the gap. CDR1 is SGHTA, CDR2 FQGNSA, per germline. The protocol was immunoSEQ multiplex PCR, while the TCRdb copy is restricted to in-frame clones and leaves out a portion. The sample contains approximately 2,300,000 clones, approximately 90% of which appear only once. The source of this sequence is a man aged 18-30 years in good health. Some clones in this sample may be carry-over from other donors' samples. The V gene is TRBV7-2, the J gene TRBJ2-5; D uncertain. Sequenced material: naive CD4+ T cells from PBMCs. Subset reported: CD45RA+ positively selected. CDR3 protein: CASSVLSYQETQYF. The DNA for the CDR3 is TGTGCCAGCAGCGTCCTCTCCTACCAAGAGACCCAGTACTTC.